This T cell receptor beta chain comes out of a study of technical replicates of blood from a few donors. V was pared by 4 bases and J by 4 bases, with 11 bases of the junction left unmatched. Germline values: CDR1 SGDLS, CDR2 YYNGEE. The CDR3 consists of 17 residues. Some clones are missing from TCRdb's copy, which holds only in-frame ones; the method was immunoSEQ multiplex PCR. Among 87,000 or so clones listed, about 95% were seen once. The TCR originated in a human donor in good health. Sequenced sample: T cells isolated from PBMCs. The J gene is TRBJ2-5, the V gene TRBV9, with 12 nucleotides matching TRBD2. The chain's CDR3 is CASSQGKTSGSLETQYF. CDR3 nucleotides: TGTGCCAGCAGCCAGGGGAAGACTAGCGGGAGTTTAGAGACCCAGTACTTC. The full variable domain, rest sourced from reference TRBV9 and TRBJ2-5, is DSGVTQTPKHLITATGQRVTLRCSPRSGDLSVYWYQQSLDQGLQFLIQYYNGEERAKGNILERFSAQQFPDLHSELNLSSLELGDSALYFCASSQGKTSGSLETQYFGPGTRLLVL.